This entry lists 31 T cell receptor beta chains sequenced from one sample in a study of CD8+CD57+ T cells in acquired aplastic anemia. According to the study, genomic DNA was the template for TCR beta VDJ and CDR3 profiling. Each CDR3 protein is one row after TCRdb ran MiXCR on the reads. This table holds roughly 200,000 distinct CDR3 sequences, roughly two thirds found once. Patients selected for sequencing had displayed CD8+CD57+ cell expansion by flow cytometry. The sample comprised sorted CD4+, CD8+, or CD8+CD57+ T cells (not recorded which) from PBMCs. Source of these receptors: a human donor with aplastic anemia.

This chain uses TRBV7-2 with TRBJ2-3, with no clear D. Germline V CDR1 and CDR2: SGHTA, FQGNSA. This CDR3 has 13 amino acids. V was clipped by 3 bases and J by 3 bases, with 7 bases between them. CDR3 residues: CASSFTPTDTQYF. For the CDR3, the DNA is TGTGCCAGCAGCTTCACTCCAACAGATACGCAGTATTTT.

V and J are TRBV19 and TRBJ1-5, with 7 nucleotides matching TRBD1. The CDR3 contains 18 residues. The germline V gene has CDR1 LNHDA and CDR2 SQIVND (reference sequence). Germline trimming cut 2 bases from V and 3 bases from J; bases unmatched to any gene: 13. The DNA of the CDR3 is TGTGCCAGTAGTATAAACCCCTCATTCGACAGGGCCAATCAGCCCCAGCATTTT. Translating it yields CASSINPSFDRANQPQHF.

The gene calls are TRBV19 and TRBJ1-1; D remains ambiguous. Trimming took off 4 bases at V and 4 bases at J, with 7 bases between the two ends. The CDR3 totals 12 residues. Looked up from germline, CDR1 is LNHDA and CDR2 is SQIVND (reference sequence). CDR3: CASSRVATEAFF. The CDR3, as DNA: TGTGCCAGTAGTAGGGTGGCCACTGAAGCTTTCTTT.

The chain is built from TRBV5-6 and TRBJ2-1, with TRBD2 identical over 12 bases. Unmatched junction bases numbered 6, after V lost 6 bases and J lost 5 bases. This CDR3 region has 15 residues. The germline V gene encodes CDR1 SGHDT and CDR2 YYEEEE. As DNA, the CDR3 is TGTGCCAGCACTAGGACTAGCGGGATACACAATGAGCAGTTCTTC. Its translation: CASTRTSGIHNEQFF.

Ten or more counts support this clonotype. The V and J genes are TRBV20-1 and TRBJ2-7, with 9 bases aligning to TRBD1. CDR3 length: 14 residues. The junction had 5 bases not matched to a gene; V was cut back by 3 bases and J by 2 bases. CDR1 and CDR2 (germline): DFQATT, SNEGSKA (reference sequence). For the CDR3, the DNA is TGCAGTGCTAGGGGGGACAGGGAGACCTACGAGCAGTACTTC. Translated, it gives CSARGDRETYEQYF.

This chain joins TRBV14 and TRBJ2-3; TRBD2 matches 9 bases. Losses at the gene ends were 5 bases for V and 2 bases for J; bases not matched to a gene: 5. Looked up from germline, CDR1 is SGHDN and CDR2 is FVKESK. The CDR3 runs 15 residues. CDR3 region: CASSSGTSPTDTQYF. Written as DNA, the CDR3 is TGTGCCAGCAGCTCCGGGACTAGCCCCACAGATACGCAGTATTTT.

This chain uses TRBV12-3 or TRBV12-4 with TRBJ1-2; D is unclear. V gave up 6 bases and J gave up 8 bases, with 16 bases separating them. The CDR3 contains 13 residues. The CDR3 reads CASSPVGPLGYTF. The CDR3 region has the DNA TGTGCCAGCAGCCCAGTAGGCCCCTTAGGCTACACCTTC.

This chain links TRBV12-3 or TRBV12-4 with TRBJ2-7; 7 bases agree with TRBD1. This CDR3 has 12 amino acids. V dropped 6 bases and J dropped 6; count of bases not matched to a gene: 5. The CDR3 sequence is CASSQGTVEQYF. The CDR3 DNA sequence: TGTGCCAGCAGCCAGGGGACAGTCGAGCAGTACTTC.

The rearrangement links TRBV2 to TRBJ1-5, with TRBD1 as a possible D gene (5 bases). The V gene's germline CDR1 is SNHLY and CDR2 FYNNEI. The V end was cut by 7 bases, the J end by 2 bases, with 15 bases between. The CDR3 has 15 amino acids. For the CDR3, the DNA is TGTGCCAGCAACGGGGGAGATTTTGGCAATCAGCCCCAGCATTTT. The encoded protein is CASNGGDFGNQPQHF.

This clonotype has at least ten counts. This sequence joins TRBV5-8 and TRBJ2-3; no clear D. Germline CDR1 SGHTS, CDR2 YDEGEE. V lost 7 bases and J 2 bases, leaving 5 bases between the germline ends. CDR3 length: 11 amino acids. CDR3 in amino acids: CASHHTDTQYF. CDR3 in DNA: TGTGCCAGCCACCACACAGATACGCAGTATTTT.

This chain joins TRBV29-1 and TRBJ2-7, with 10 bases that match TRBD2. The V segment lost 7 bases and the J segment 7 bases; nucleotides outside the gene matches: 13. The CDR3 is 14 residues long. Germline CDR1 reads SQVTM; CDR2 reads ANQGSEA. The CDR3 here is CSGGTSAERREQYF. The CDR3 nucleotides are TGCAGCGGCGGGACTAGCGCGGAACGGAGGGAGCAGTACTTC.

The chain carries TRBV24-1 and TRBJ2-3; D may be TRBD2 (5 bases). This CDR3 is 13 amino acids long. V was pared by 7 bases and J by 3 bases, with 10 bases between. CDR1 and CDR2 from the germline V gene are KGHDR and SFDVKD. CDR3 in DNA: TGTGCCACCAGCGAGGGTTTGACAGATACGCAGTATTTT. Its protein product is CATSEGLTDTQYF.

This chain uses TRBV20-1 with TRBJ2-1; 10 bases match TRBD2. CDR3 size: 14 residues. Germline CDR1 is DFQATT and CDR2 is SNEGSKA (reference sequence). Trimming at V came to 6 bases and at J to 6 bases, leaving 8 bases not matched to a gene. The CDR3 loop reads CSAIPSGRGNEQFF. As DNA, the CDR3 is TGCAGTGCGATACCTAGCGGGAGAGGCAATGAGCAGTTCTTC.

V usage is TRBV5-6 and J usage is TRBJ1-1; possibly TRBD1 for D (5 bases). Germline V gene sequence: CDR1 SGHDT, CDR2 YYEEEE. This CDR3 region has 13 residues. The ends were cut back, 8 bases at V and 4 bases at J, with 15 bases in the middle. The CDR3 sequence is CASSMGPSTEAFF. DNA for the CDR3: TGTGCCAGTAGTATGGGGCCAAGCACTGAAGCTTTCTTT.

The chain recombines TRBV7-8 with TRBJ2-7; D perhaps matches TRBD2 (5 bases). CDR3 length: 15 residues. V lost 7 bases to trimming and J lost 5 bases, with 21 bases between them. Germline lookup yields CDR1 SGHVS and CDR2 FQNEAQ. CDR3: CASTPRGTKSHEQYF. CDR3 DNA: TGTGCCAGCACCCCCCGGGGAACGAAGAGCCACGAGCAGTACTTC. The entire variable domain, with the rest obtained from reference TRBV7-8 and TRBJ2-7, is as follows: GAGVSQSPRYKVAKRGQDVALRCDPISGHVSLFWYQQALGQGPEFLTYFQNEAQLDKSGLPSDRFFAERPEGSVSTLKIQRTQQEDSAVYLCASTPRGTKSHEQYFGPGTRLTVT.

The rearrangement uses TRBV25-1 and TRBJ2-1; weak D call: TRBD1 (6 bases). The V gene's germline CDR1 is MGHDK and CDR2 SYGVNS. This CDR3 has 12 amino acids. V dropped 5 bases and J dropped 6 bases, with 8 bases sitting between them. The chain's CDR3 is CASSPGVNEQFF. CDR3 DNA sequence: TGTGCCAGCAGTCCAGGGGTCAATGAGCAGTTCTTC.

The V gene is TRBV10-3, the J gene TRBJ2-3; 7 bases match TRBD1. This CDR3 has 13 amino acids. Germline loops: CDR1 ENHRY, CDR2 SYGVKD. Trimming at V came to 7 bases and at J to 6 bases, leaving 7 bases not matched to a gene. The chain's CDR3 is CAITGTEGDTQYF. The CDR3 DNA follows: TGTGCCATCACTGGGACAGAGGGGGATACGCAGTATTTT.

The chain uses TRBV7-3 and TRBJ1-1; D possibly corresponds to TRBD1 (5 bases). This CDR3 region has 15 residues. Germline assignment: CDR1 SGHTA and CDR2 FQGTGA. V lost 2 bases, J lost 5 bases, and 15 bases lay in between. This chain's CDR3 is CASSLEGPPGTEAFF. The CDR3 region has the DNA TGTGCCAGCAGCTTAGAGGGACCTCCGGGGACTGAAGCTTTCTTT.

V and J are TRBV29-1 and TRBJ1-2; 8 nucleotides line up with TRBD1. Per germline, CDR1 SQVTM and CDR2 ANQGSEA. The V gene end was trimmed by 3 bases and the J gene end by 5 bases; junction bases not matched to a gene: 2. The CDR3 spans 12 residues. CDR3 sequence: CSVDRTGYGYTF. The CDR3 coding sequence is TGCAGCGTTGACCGGACAGGGTATGGCTACACCTTC.

The chain employs TRBV4-1 and TRBJ2-7, with D tentatively TRBD1 (6 bases). This CDR3 has 14 residues. Germline CDR1 is MGHRA and CDR2 is YSYEKL. Trimming shortened V by 6 bases and J by 0 bases, and 12 bases separated the two germline ends. The CDR3 DNA reads TGCGCCAGCAGTCGAAACAGGGACTCCTACGAGCAGTACTTC. It translates to CASSRNRDSYEQYF.

This clonotype appeared a few times. The genes are TRBV2 and TRBJ2-5, with D unclear. Germline loops: CDR1 SNHLY, CDR2 FYNNEI. The CDR3 has 13 residues. V lost 7 bases to trimming and J lost 4 bases, with 13 bases between them. CDR3 residues: CASNSRSRETQYF. The CDR3 DNA reads as TGTGCCAGCAACTCCAGGTCCAGAGAGACCCAGTACTTC.

This clonotype showed up just a few times. The chain couples TRBV14 to TRBJ2-5; D possibly matches TRBD1 or TRBD2 (6 bases each). Trimming stripped 6 bases from V and 9 bases from J, with 29 bases between. The germline CDR1 and CDR2 sequences are SGHDN and FVKESK. CDR3 length equals 17 residues. CDR3 region: CASSEDGRGRDHGAQYF. As DNA, the CDR3 is TGTGCCAGCAGTGAAGACGGACGGGGGCGGGACCACGGGGCCCAGTACTTC.

The chain uses TRBV10-3 and TRBJ2-7; perhaps TRBD1 as D (7 bases). The CDR3 runs to 16 residues. V was shortened by 6 bases and J by 2 bases, with 20 bases between the two germline ends. In germline, CDR1 is ENHRY, CDR2 SYGVKD. As DNA, the CDR3 is TGTGCCATCAGCCCTGGGACAGCCGGGGGCCCCTACGAGCAGTACTTC. Translated: CAISPGTAGGPYEQYF.

The chain carries TRBV29-1 and TRBJ2-2, with TRBD1 matching 7 bases. The CDR3 is 13 residues long. Per the germline V gene, CDR1 is SQVTM and CDR2 is ANQGSEA. With 6 bases clipped from V and 3 bases from J, the junction kept 4 bases outside the gene matches. The chain's CDR3 is CSVGTVDTGELFF. The CDR3 bases are TGCAGCGTAGGGACAGTTGACACCGGGGAGCTGTTTTTT.

The chain couples TRBV10-2 to TRBJ2-7; D not certain. The CDR3 has 11 amino acids. Germline V gene data show CDR1 as WSHSY and CDR2 as SAAADI. V was clipped by 8 bases and J by 3 bases, with 8 bases between them. The CDR3 here is CASRRSYEQYF. In nucleotides, the CDR3 is TGCGCCAGCCGGCGCAGCTACGAGCAGTACTTC.

The V gene is TRBV19, the J gene TRBJ1-2; D remains ambiguous. The CDR3 totals 12 residues. V lost 5 bases and J lost 4, with 8 bases in between. CDR1 LNHDA and CDR2 SQIVND come from the germline V gene (reference sequence). CDR3 bases: TGTGCCAGTAGTGGGGAGAGCTATGGCTACACCTTC. It translates to CASSGESYGYTF.

This chain joins TRBV4-1 and TRBJ1-4; D is uncertain. Germline-derived CDR1 and CDR2 are MGHRA and YSYEKL. Trimming removed 0 bases at V and 0 bases at J, with 8 bases between. CDR3 length: 16 amino acids. CDR3 protein: CASSQDAGATNEKLFF. The DNA for the CDR3 is TGCGCCAGCAGCCAAGATGCGGGTGCAACTAATGAAAAACTGTTTTTT.

This clonotype was observed once. The genes are TRBV29-1 and TRBJ2-5; D assignment may be TRBD1 or TRBD2 (5 bases each). The ends were cut back, 7 bases at V and 4 bases at J, with 16 bases in the middle. CDR1 is SQVTM, CDR2 ANQGSEA, per germline. The CDR3 is 13 residues long. The CDR3 region is CSAEGKGRETQYF. For the CDR3, the DNA is TGCAGCGCCGAGGGGAAGGGCAGAGAGACCCAGTACTTC.

This clonotype has a handful of counts. V is TRBV4-1 and J is TRBJ2-7; D unclear. There are 16 residues in the CDR3. V was shortened by 0 bases and J by 5 bases, with 17 bases between the two germline ends. Germline CDR1 MGHRA, CDR2 YSYEKL. The CDR3 here is CASSQEVAARPHEQYF. For the CDR3, the DNA is TGCGCCAGCAGCCAAGAAGTTGCGGCTAGGCCCCACGAGCAGTACTTC.

The chain is built from TRBV14 and TRBJ1-1, with a weak D call TRBD1 (5 bases). The CDR3 spans 14 residues. The V gene lost 1 base and the J gene lost 1 base, with 7 bases spanning the gap. Germline lookup yields CDR1 SGHDN and CDR2 FVKESK. The CDR3 coding sequence is TGTGCCAGCAGCCAAGTCGGGGGGAACACTGAAGCTTTCTTT. Protein sequence: CASSQVGGNTEAFF. The complete variable domain, with remaining parts taken from reference TRBV14 and TRBJ1-1, reads EAGVTQFPSHSVIEKGQTVTLRCDPISGHDNLYWYRRVMGKEIKFLLHFVKESKQDESGMPNNRFLAERTGGTYSTLKVQPAELEDSGVYFCASSQVGGNTEAFFGQGTRLTVV.

The genes are TRBV20-1 and TRBJ1-1; TRBD1 might be the D (5 bases). V shed 6 bases and J shed 6 bases, with 14 bases lying between them. Germline V CDR1 and CDR2: DFQATT, SNEGSKA (reference sequence). CDR3 length: 12 amino acids. The CDR3 sequence: CSAFGGVAEAFF. The CDR3, as DNA: TGCAGTGCCTTCGGGGGGGTGGCTGAAGCTTTCTTT.